The rows below give T cell receptor beta chains drawn from one sample of a study of cytomegalovirus exposure and HLA in healthy donors. Produced via immunoSEQ multiplex PCR; TCRdb's table is partial and in-frame only. The sample yields around 140,000 clones, approximately 80% seen once. Sequencing was done on a sample of PBMCs. All receptors come from a woman aged 40 to 49 in good health and CMV-seronegative. The conserved cysteine and the conserved F or W are not part of the CDR3 here.

J gene: TRBJ2-5; V gene: TRBV4-3; CDR3 protein: ASSQGARETQY
J gene: TRBJ1-4; V gene: TRBV28; CDR3 protein: ASSRLTEGVPGEKLF
J gene: TRBJ1-5; V gene: TRBV28; CDR3 protein: ASSSDRVGGQPQH
J gene: TRBJ2-7; V gene: TRBV21-1; CDR3 protein: ASSIRGGTGNNYEQY
J gene: TRBJ2-7; V gene: TRBV4-2; CDR3 protein: ASSQFTSGWNEQY
J gene: TRBJ2-7; V gene: TRBV14; CDR3 protein: ASSPQETLLAGGNYEQY
J gene: TRBJ1-4; V gene: TRBV4-3; CDR3 protein: ASSQGGEKLF
J gene: TRBJ2-1; V gene: TRBV6-5; CDR3 protein: ASSYTSGTYNEQF
J gene: TRBJ2-3; V gene: TRBV6-4; CDR3 protein: ASSDSGLGDTQY
J gene: TRBJ2-3; V gene: TRBV7-3; CDR3 protein: ASSPDGQGDTQY
J gene: TRBJ1-5; V gene: TRBV7-9; CDR3 protein: ASSFQGSGNQPQH
J gene: TRBJ2-3; V gene: TRBV2; CDR3 protein: ASSDVGTLSTDTQY
J gene: TRBJ2-5; V gene: TRBV9; CDR3 protein: ASSGHRDKRTETQY
J gene: TRBJ2-1; V gene: TRBV27; CDR3 protein: ASRTSFNEEF
J gene: TRBJ1-5; V gene: TRBV2; CDR3 protein: ASSEAPGQPQH
J gene: TRBJ1-1; V gene: TRBV5-1; CDR3 protein: ASRPQVSLNTEAF
J gene: TRBJ2-7; V gene: TRBV6-1; CDR3 protein: ASSLSGTLFYEQY